Listed below are T cell receptor beta chains from one sample, sequenced in a study of CD8 T cells in Susac syndrome. Using its own MiXCR run on the immunoSEQ multiplex PCR reads, TCRdb lists one record per CDR3 protein. The data contain about 76,000 distinct CDR3 sequences, approximately 93% of them singletons. The material sequenced was CD8+ T cells from PBMCs. The receptor set was obtained from a human donor with Susac syndrome. CDR3s include the opening cysteine and the closing phenylalanine or tryptophan. D genes are given only for firm matches. The size entry is marked missing in some rows and otherwise reads once, few, many or a size class.

D gene,clone size,J gene,V gene,CDR3 DNA,CDR3 protein
TRBD2,NA,TRBJ2-3,TRBV7-9,TGTGCCAGCAGCTTAGCGTTTGAAGCGGGAAGCACAGATACGCAGTATTTT,CASSLAFEAGSTDTQYF
NA,NA,TRBJ2-6,TRBV7-2,TGTGCCAGCAGCTTAGGGGGCAGGAGACGCTCTGGGGCCAACGTCCTGACTTTC,CASSLGGRRRSGANVLTF
TRBD1,NA,TRBJ1-5,TRBV20-1,TGCAGTGCTAGATTTGGACAGGCGGGCAATCAGCCCCAGCATTTT,CSARFGQAGNQPQHF
NA,NA,TRBJ2-2,TRBV4-3,TGCGCCAGCAGCCAATCCTATTCCGGAATGGGGACCGGGGAGCTGTTTTTT,CASSQSYSGMGTGELFF
TRBD1,NA,TRBJ1-5,TRBV12-3/TRBV12-4,TGTGCCAGCAGTTCCTCTTCCGGGACAGCAAATCAGCCCCAGCATTTT,CASSSSSGTANQPQHF
TRBD2,NA,TRBJ2-1,TRBV4-2,TGTGCCAGCAGCCAAGTCACATGGCCTAGCGGACATAACAATGAGCAGTTCTTC,CASSQVTWPSGHNNEQFF
NA,NA,TRBJ2-2,TRBV11-3,TGTGCCAGCAGCTTATCGAGATGGGGGGAGCCGAACACCGGGGAGCTGTTTTTT,CASSLSRWGEPNTGELFF
NA,NA,TRBJ2-7,TRBV7-8,TGTGCCAGCAGCTTAGATCGGGACTTATCCTACGAGCAGTACTTC,CASSLDRDLSYEQYF
NA,once,TRBJ1-1,TRBV6-2/TRBV6-3,TGTGCCAGCAGTTACGATTTGCAGGGAGAAGCTTTCTTT,CASSYDLQGEAFF
NA,NA,TRBJ1-2,TRBV2,TGTGCCAGCAACGTGGGGCAGGATAACTATGGCTACACCTTC,CASNVGQDNYGYTF
NA,NA,TRBJ2-5,TRBV6-6,TGTGCCAGTAAGACGACGGTACAAGAGACCCAGTACTTC,CASKTTVQETQYF
NA,NA,TRBJ2-7,TRBV12-3/TRBV12-4,TGTGCCAGCTCTGGTGTTTGGGACCCGCCTTACGAGCAGTACTTC,CASSGVWDPPYEQYF
TRBD1,NA,TRBJ1-2,TRBV13,TGTGCCAGCAGCGAGGGGACAGGGAAAGGCTACACCTTC,CASSEGTGKGYTF
NA,NA,TRBJ2-7,TRBV30,TGTGCCTGGAGTGTGAGTAACGAGCAGTACTTC,CAWSVSNEQYF
TRBD2,NA,TRBJ2-3,TRBV7-9,TGTGCCAGCAGCCCCCGAGGCCGACTAGCGGGAGGTAGAACAGATACGCAGTATTTT,CASSPRGRLAGGRTDTQYF
NA,NA,TRBJ2-7,TRBV7-9,TGTGCCAGCAGCTTAGCACAGATTAAGTACGAGCAGTACTTC,CASSLAQIKYEQYF
TRBD2,NA,TRBJ2-3,TRBV29-1,TGCAGCGGAAAGCGGGAGGGCCTCACAGATACGCAGTATTTT,CSGKREGLTDTQYF
NA,once,TRBJ1-5,TRBV27,TGTGCCAGCAGTTTAGACCCGGACGGCAATCAGCCCCAGCATTTT,CASSLDPDGNQPQHF
NA,few,TRBJ1-2,TRBV19,TGTGCCAGTACGATGGGATTTAACTATGGCTACACCTTC,CASTMGFNYGYTF